Listed here is a single T cell receptor beta chain. The antigen is unknown. The source of the sample is a study of cytomegalovirus exposure and HLA in healthy donors. 13 Jbeta primers and 60 Vbeta primers were used for the PCR. Only in-frame clones appear in the TCRdb table, and some are missing; sequencing was by immunoSEQ multiplex PCR. Here the sample spans about 140,000 clones, over 60% being singletons. Study results and caveats: Earlier analysis looked at TCR beta V segments, and most were productive about 87% or about 30% of the time.

The CDR3 contains 16 residues. Trimming cost V 6 bases and J 5 bases; bases outside gene matches: 14. Germline CDR1 reads MDHEN; CDR2 reads SYDVKM. The TCR comes from a man aged 40-55 years in good health and CMV-seronegative. The chain is built from TRBV28 and TRBJ2-7; TRBD1 matches at 9 bases. Sequenced sample: PBMCs. In DNA, the CDR3 is TGTGCCAGCAGGGGGGCCGGGACAGGGAGCTTCCACGAGCAGTACTTC. As protein: CASRGAGTGSFHEQYF. The full variable domain, with the rest looked up from reference TRBV28 and TRBJ2-7, is DVKVTQSSRYLVKRTGEKVFLECVQDMDHENMFWYRQDPGLGLRLIYFSYDVKMKEKGDIPEGYSVSREKKERFSLILESASTNQTSMYLCASRGAGTGSFHEQYFGPGTRLTVT.